This T cell receptor beta chain was identified during a study of CD8+CD57+ T cells in acquired aplastic anemia. Study context: Sorted CD4+ and CD8+ cells yielded around 3.2 ug of DNA on average. Study-level points and caveats: A set of 25 to 30 CD8+ CDR3 sequences was shared between patients and controls, and these sequences appeared highly expressed in patients.

A few counts support this clonotype. Antigen specificity is unknown. CDR3 length: 14 residues. Germline V CDR1 and CDR2: DFQATT, SNEGSKA (reference sequence). Trimming removed 3 bases at V and 5 bases at J, with 15 bases between. TCR beta VDJ and CDR3 profiles were obtained from a genomic DNA template. TCRdb reprocessed the reads via MiXCR and lists one record per CDR3 protein. This sample has about half a million distinct CDR3 sequences, with 25% to 40% found just once. Patients chosen for sequencing had shown CD8+CD57+ cell expansion by flow cytometry. This sequence originates from a human donor with aplastic anemia. Sequenced input: sorted CD4+, CD8+, or CD8+CD57+ T cells (not recorded which) from PBMCs. The V gene is TRBV20-1, the J gene TRBJ2-3, with D uncertain. The CDR3 here is CSASPLSTGDTQYF. CDR3 in DNA: TGCAGTGCTAGCCCCCTCTCAACTGGAGATACGCAGTATTTT.